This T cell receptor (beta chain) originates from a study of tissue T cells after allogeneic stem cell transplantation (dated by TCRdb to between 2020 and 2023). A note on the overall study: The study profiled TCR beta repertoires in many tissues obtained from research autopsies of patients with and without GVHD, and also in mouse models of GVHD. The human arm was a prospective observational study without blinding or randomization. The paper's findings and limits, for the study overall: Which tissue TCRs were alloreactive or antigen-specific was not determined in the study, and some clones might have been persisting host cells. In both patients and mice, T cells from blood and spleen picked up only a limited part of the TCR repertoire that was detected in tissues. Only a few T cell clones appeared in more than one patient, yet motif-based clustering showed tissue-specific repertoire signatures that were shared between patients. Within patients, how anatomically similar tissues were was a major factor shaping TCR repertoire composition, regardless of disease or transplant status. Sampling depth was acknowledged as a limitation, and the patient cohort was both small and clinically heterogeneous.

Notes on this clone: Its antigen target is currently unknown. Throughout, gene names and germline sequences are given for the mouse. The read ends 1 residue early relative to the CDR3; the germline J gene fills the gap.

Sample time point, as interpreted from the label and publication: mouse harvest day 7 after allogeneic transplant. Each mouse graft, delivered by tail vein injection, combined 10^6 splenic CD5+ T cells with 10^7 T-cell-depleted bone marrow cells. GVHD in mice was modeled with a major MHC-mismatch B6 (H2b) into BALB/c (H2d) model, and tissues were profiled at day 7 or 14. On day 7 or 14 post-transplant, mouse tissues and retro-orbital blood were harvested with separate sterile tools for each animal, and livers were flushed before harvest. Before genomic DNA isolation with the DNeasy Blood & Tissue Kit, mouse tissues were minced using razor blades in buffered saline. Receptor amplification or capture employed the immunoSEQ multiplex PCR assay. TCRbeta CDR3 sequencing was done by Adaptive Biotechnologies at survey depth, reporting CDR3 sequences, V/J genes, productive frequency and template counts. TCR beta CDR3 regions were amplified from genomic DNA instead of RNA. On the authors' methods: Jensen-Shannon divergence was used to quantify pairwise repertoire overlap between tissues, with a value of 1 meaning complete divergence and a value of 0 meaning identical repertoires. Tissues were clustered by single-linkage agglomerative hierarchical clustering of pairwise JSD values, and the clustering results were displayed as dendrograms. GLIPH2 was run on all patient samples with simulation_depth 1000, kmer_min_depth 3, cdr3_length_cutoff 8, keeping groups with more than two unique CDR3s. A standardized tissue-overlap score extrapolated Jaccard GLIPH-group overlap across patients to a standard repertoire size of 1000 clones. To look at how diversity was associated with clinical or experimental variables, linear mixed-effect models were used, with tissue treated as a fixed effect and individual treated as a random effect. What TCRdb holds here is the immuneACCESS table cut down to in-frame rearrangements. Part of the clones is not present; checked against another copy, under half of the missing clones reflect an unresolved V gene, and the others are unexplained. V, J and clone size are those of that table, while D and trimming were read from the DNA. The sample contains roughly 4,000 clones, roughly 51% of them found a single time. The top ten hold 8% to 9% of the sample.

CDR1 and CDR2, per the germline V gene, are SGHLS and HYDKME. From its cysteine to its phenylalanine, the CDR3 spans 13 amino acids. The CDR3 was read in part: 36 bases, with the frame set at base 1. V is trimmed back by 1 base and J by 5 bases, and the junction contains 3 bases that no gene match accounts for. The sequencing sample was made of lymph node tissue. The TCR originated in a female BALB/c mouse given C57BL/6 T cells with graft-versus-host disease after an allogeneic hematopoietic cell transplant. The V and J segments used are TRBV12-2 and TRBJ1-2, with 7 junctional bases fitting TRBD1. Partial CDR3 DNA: TGTGCCAGCTCTCTGCAGGGGGGGTCCGACTACACC. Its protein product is CASSLQGGSDYT. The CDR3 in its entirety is CASSLQGGSDYTF.